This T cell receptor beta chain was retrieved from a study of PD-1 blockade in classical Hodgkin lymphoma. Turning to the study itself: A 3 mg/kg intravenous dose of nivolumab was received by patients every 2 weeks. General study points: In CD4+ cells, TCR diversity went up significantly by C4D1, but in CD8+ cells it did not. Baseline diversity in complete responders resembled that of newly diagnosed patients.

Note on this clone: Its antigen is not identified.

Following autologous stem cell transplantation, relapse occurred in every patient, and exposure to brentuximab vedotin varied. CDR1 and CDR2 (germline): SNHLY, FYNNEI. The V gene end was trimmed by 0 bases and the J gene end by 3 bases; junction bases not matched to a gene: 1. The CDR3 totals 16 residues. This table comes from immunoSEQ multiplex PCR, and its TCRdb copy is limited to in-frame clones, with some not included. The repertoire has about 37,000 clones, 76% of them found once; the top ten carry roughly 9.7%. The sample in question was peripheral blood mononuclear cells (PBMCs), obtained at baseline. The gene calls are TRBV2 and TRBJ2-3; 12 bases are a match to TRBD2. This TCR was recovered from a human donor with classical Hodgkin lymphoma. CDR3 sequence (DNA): TGTGCCAGCAGTGAAGCCGGACTAGCGGGGACAGATACGCAGTATTTT. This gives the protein CASSEAGLAGTDTQYF.